What follows describes a single T cell receptor beta chain. The data were obtained in a study of blood T cell repertoires in COVID-19. The table came from immunoSEQ multiplex PCR; TCRdb's copy has only in-frame clones and leaves some out. The data show about 170,000 clones, around 81% seen once. The CDR3 spans 14 residues. The V end lost 5 bases, the J end lost 2 bases, and 10 bases lay between the germline ends. CDR1 MNHEY and CDR2 SVGAGI come from the germline V gene. The sequenced material came from peripheral blood. The gene calls are TRBV6-5 and TRBJ1-5, with unresolved D. This TCR derives from a woman of 80 years or more with COVID-19, enrolled during active disease. CDR3 DNA sequence: TGTGCCAGCAGTCCTCAACGGGGCAATCAGCCCCAGCATTTT. The encoded protein is CASSPQRGNQPQHF.